Included here is one T cell receptor (beta chain) sequence, with context. This sample is drawn from a study of OX40 agonist ivuxolimab in advanced cancers. Study-wide background: Allowance was made for prior anti-PD-1, anti-PD-L1 or anti-CTLA-4 therapy, and approximately 40% had some.

CDR1 is ENHRY, CDR2 SYGVKD, per germline. This CDR3 has 14 amino acids. Trimming shortened V by 2 bases and J by 5 bases, and 13 bases separated the two germline ends. Assay used: immunoSEQ multiplex PCR; TCRdb lists only in-frame clones, some missing. The data contain 30,000 to 40,000 clones, about nine tenths of them singletons. The chain joins TRBV10-3 to TRBJ2-7; D ambiguous. This clonotype was sampled from an adult with an advanced solid tumor such as melanoma, head and neck, liver or kidney cancer. Sequenced material: CD4+ or CD8+ T cells sorted from blood, taken in a trial of the OX40 agonist ivuxolimab. CDR3 region: CAISEISGPDEQYF. CDR3 nucleotides: TGTGCCATCAGTGAGATCTCGGGCCCTGACGAGCAGTACTTC.